Shown below are 21 T cell receptor beta chains from a single sample sequenced in a study of Ad26.COV2.S vaccination and SARS-CoV-2 variants. Indicated treatment: roughly 19 received Ad26.COV2.S at low or high dose, single or two shots; 5 received placebo; per-sample allocation not given. On day 63 after the first injection, vaccine and placebo recipients gave samples. Clones were read by immunoSEQ multiplex PCR, and TCRdb kept only the in-frame ones, dropping some. The sample includes around 340,000 clones, 88% seen only once; the top ten take approximately 5.9%. The specimen was peripheral blood, collected in a trial of Ad26.COV2.S vaccine versus placebo. Every receptor here comes from a person between 18 and 60 years old who received the Ad26.COV2.S COVID-19 vaccine or a placebo.

The chain combines TRBV5-1 with TRBJ1-2, with a weak D call TRBD1 (6 bases). Germline CDR1 and CDR2: SGHRS and YFSETQ. Trimming removed 3 bases from V and 1 base from J, with 13 bases in between. The CDR3 consists of 15 residues. For the CDR3, the DNA is TGCGCCAGCAGCTACACCGGACAGAGTAACTATGGCTACACCTTC. Residues: CASSYTGQSNYGYTF.

This clone was counted only a few times. V is TRBV5-4 and J is TRBJ2-7; weak D call: TRBD2 (6 bases). V gave up 4 bases and J gave up 6 bases, with 14 bases separating them. Germline V lookup: CDR1 SGHNT, CDR2 YYREEE (reference sequence). The CDR3 has 13 residues. CDR3 nucleotides: TGTGCCAGCAGCGTGTGGGGGGTTCCCGAGCAGTACTTC. Translated: CASSVWGVPEQYF.

J is TRBJ2-3 and V is TRBV28; D ambiguous. V was cut by 10 bases and J by 6 bases, with 23 bases left in between. The germline CDR1 and CDR2 sequences are MDHEN and SYDVKM. This CDR3 spans 15 amino acids. CDR3: CATATMTRVGDTQYF. The DNA for the CDR3 is TGTGCCACCGCCACTATGACACGTGTTGGGGATACGCAGTATTTT.

The chain uses TRBV6-2 or TRBV6-3 and TRBJ1-3, with TRBD1 as a possible D gene (6 bases). This CDR3 region has 15 residues. The germline CDR1 and CDR2 sequences are MNHEY and SVGEGT. The V gene lost 4 bases and the J gene lost 4 bases, with 14 bases spanning the gap. The CDR3 nucleotides read TGTGCCAGCAGTTTCCCCGGAGGGGGAGGAAACACCATATATTTT. It encodes CASSFPGGGGNTIYF.

The chain joins TRBV6-5 to TRBJ1-1; 8 nucleotides match TRBD1. CDR3 length: 13 residues. The V gene end was trimmed by 6 bases and the J gene end by 5 bases; junction bases not matched to a gene: 5. The germline gives CDR1 MNHEY, CDR2 SVGAGI. CDR3 in amino acids: CASRDRVTTEAFF. CDR3 nucleotide sequence: TGTGCCAGCAGGGACAGGGTAACTACTGAAGCTTTCTTT.

This chain uses TRBV6-5 with TRBJ2-7; no clear D gene. Germline CDR1 reads MNHEY; CDR2 reads SVGAGI. V was pared by 8 bases and J by 1 base, with 9 bases between. The CDR3 has 12 amino acids. The CDR3 bases are TGTGCCAGCGGACGATTATCCTACGAGCAGTACTTC. Residues: CASGRLSYEQYF.

The V gene is TRBV5-4, the J gene TRBJ1-1, with TRBD1 matching 8 bases. CDR1 and CDR2 (germline): SGHNT, YYREEE (reference sequence). The J segment lost 1 base and the V segment lost 3 bases, leaving 5 bases of the junction unmatched. The CDR3 consists of 15 residues. The CDR3 DNA sequence: TGTGCCAGCAGCTATTACAGGGGGAGGAACACTGAAGCTTTCTTT. Translating gives CASSYYRGRNTEAFF.

The chain has TRBV27 and TRBJ2-4, with 9 bases identical to TRBD2. V lost 4 bases to trimming and J lost 4 bases; unmatched junction nucleotides: 5. Germline CDR1 is MNHEY and CDR2 is SMNVEV (reference sequence). This CDR3 is 15 amino acids long. CDR3 sequence (DNA): TGTGCCAGCAGTTCCCGACTAGCGGTAAAAAACATTCAGTACTTC. Amino acids: CASSSRLAVKNIQYF.

This rearrangement joins TRBV30 to TRBJ1-2; D is perhaps TRBD1 (5 bases). The V gene lost 8 bases and the J gene lost 8 bases, with 27 bases spanning the gap. The germline V gene encodes CDR1 GTSNPN and CDR2 SVGIG (reference sequence). This CDR3 has 15 amino acids. Written as DNA, the CDR3 is TGTGCCGGGACGGGGCCGGGGCCCCAACGAAGGGGCTACACCTTC. Its translation is CAGTGPGPQRRGYTF.

The chain couples TRBV29-1 to TRBJ2-7; a weak D match, TRBD2 (5 bases). Germline values: CDR1 SQVTM, CDR2 ANQGSEA. The CDR3 is 13 amino acids. Trimming stripped 7 bases from V and 6 bases from J, with 19 bases between. The CDR3, as DNA: TGCAGCGCTCTCCTCGGACGTGGACTCGAGCAGTACTTC. Translation gives CSALLGRGLEQYF.

This chain joins TRBV4-2 and TRBJ2-2; D possibly corresponds to TRBD1 (5 bases). CDR1 is LGHNA and CDR2 is YNFKEQ in the germline V gene. The V end lost 2 bases, the J end lost 5 bases, and 12 bases lay between the germline ends. This CDR3 has 15 amino acids. The CDR3 spells CASSQQNQGTGELFF. In DNA, the CDR3 is TGTGCCAGCAGCCAACAAAACCAGGGTACCGGGGAGCTGTTTTTT.

This clone has only a few counts. The CDR3, as DNA: TGTGCCAGCAGTTACTCGACAGGGCACACTGAAGCTTTCTTT. It translates to CASSYSTGHTEAFF. V gene TRBV6-6 combines with J gene TRBJ1-1, with 7 bases identical to TRBD1. V was clipped by 0 bases and J by 3 bases; unmatched bases: 1. The CDR3 consists of 14 residues. Looked up from germline, CDR1 is MNHNY and CDR2 is SVGAGI (reference sequence).

A word on this clone: This sample also contains other DNA sequences that code for the same CDR3. The J gene is TRBJ2-7, the V gene TRBV4-3, with a possible D match to TRBD1 (5 bases). Trimming removed 4 bases from V and 3 bases from J, with 10 bases in between. This CDR3 comprises 13 residues. Germline V lookup: CDR1 LGHNA, CDR2 YSLEER. CDR3 DNA: TGCGCCAGCAGCCCTGATCAGGGCTACGAGCAGTACTTC. It encodes CASSPDQGYEQYF.

The rearrangement uses TRBV6-6 and TRBJ2-1; TRBD1 aligns across 11 bases. CDR3 length equals 16 residues. J was trimmed by 7 bases and V by 5 bases; bases with no gene match: 10. Germline loops: CDR1 MNHNY, CDR2 SVGAGI (reference sequence). CDR3 region: CASSPPGQGAGNEQFF. In DNA form, the CDR3 reads TGTGCCAGCAGTCCTCCCGGACAGGGGGCGGGAAATGAGCAGTTCTTC.

The chain has TRBV4-1 and TRBJ2-7; 13 bases agree with TRBD2. V lost 3 bases, J lost 3 bases, and 2 bases stayed unmatched. This CDR3 contains 15 residues. Germline V gives CDR1 MGHRA, CDR2 YSYEKL. The CDR3 DNA is TGCGCCAGCAGCCAGGGACTAGCGGGGATCTACGAGCAGTACTTC. It specifies CASSQGLAGIYEQYF.

The V gene is TRBV7-3, the J gene TRBJ2-1, with 7 bases matching TRBD2. Germline CDR1 and CDR2: SGHTA and FQGTGA. Losses at the gene ends were 4 bases for V and 8 bases for J; bases not matched to a gene: 14. The CDR3 spans 16 residues. In DNA form, the CDR3 reads TGTGCCAGCAGCTCTCTATTCCGCGGGAGTAAGGATGAGCAGTTCTTC. Translating gives CASSSLFRGSKDEQFF.

The V gene is TRBV27, the J gene TRBJ2-3, with D perhaps matching TRBD1 (5 bases). This CDR3 comprises 14 residues. Looked up from germline, CDR1 is MNHEY and CDR2 is SMNVEV (reference sequence). V was trimmed by 3 bases and J by 5 bases, leaving 12 bases between them. CDR3: CASSFQGIGDTQYF. DNA for the CDR3: TGTGCCAGCAGTTTCCAGGGTATTGGAGATACGCAGTATTTT.

The chain joins TRBV7-6 to TRBJ1-5, with no clear D. V lost 6 bases and J 0 bases, leaving 15 bases between the germline ends. There are 16 residues in the CDR3. Germline values: CDR1 SGHVS, CDR2 FNYEAQ. The CDR3 sequence: CASSLHGPDSNQPQHF. In DNA, the CDR3 is TGTGCCAGCAGTTTACATGGCCCCGATAGCAATCAGCCCCAGCATTTT.

The chain is built from TRBV19 and TRBJ2-5; D assignment may be TRBD1 or TRBD2 (5 bases each). V was shortened by 5 bases and J by 2 bases, with 15 bases between the two germline ends. Germline CDR1 reads LNHDA; CDR2 reads SQIVND (reference sequence). The CDR3 is made up of 15 amino acids. CDR3 residues: CASSPERDAQETQYF. CDR3 DNA: TGTGCCAGTAGTCCCGAGAGGGACGCACAAGAGACCCAGTACTTC.

The V gene is TRBV5-6, the J gene TRBJ2-7; a weak D match, TRBD2 (6 bases). Germline V gene data show CDR1 as SGHDT and CDR2 as YYEEEE. V was trimmed by 1 base and J by 13 bases, leaving 15 bases between them. CDR3 length: 12 amino acids. CDR3 in amino acids: CASSLSGTSHYF. DNA of the CDR3: TGTGCCAGCAGCTTGAGTGGGACTTCCCATTACTTC.

The gene calls are TRBV4-3 and TRBJ2-1, with D uncertain. V was pared by 4 bases and J by 9 bases, with 16 bases between. The length of the CDR3 is 14 residues. Germline CDR1 and CDR2: LGHNA and YSLEER. The CDR3 DNA sequence: TGCGCCAGCAGCCCCCAGCCCGGGTTGGGTGAGCAGTTCTTC. Translated: CASSPQPGLGEQFF.